This TCR beta chain was recorded in a study of glioma-infiltrating T cells. Amplification of TCR alpha and beta CDR3 regions from RNA used iRepertoire nested multiplex PCR. TCRdb ran MiXCR on the multiplex PCR reads and lists one entry per CDR3 protein. This sample has 150,000 or so distinct CDR3 sequences, with more than 35% found just once. Trimming removed 0 bases at V and 6 bases at J, with 10 bases between. Germline CDR1 is WSHSY and CDR2 is SAAADI. The CDR3 consists of 14 residues. For this clonotype: The target antigen is unknown.

Study conclusions and caveats: Tissue and blood shared very few CDR3 sequences.

The rearrangement joins TRBV10-2 to TRBJ2-3; D might be TRBD1 (5 bases). Sequencing was done on a sample of glioma tissue, nonneoplastic brain tissue, or PBMCs (not recorded which). This TCR derives from a human donor with low-grade glioma or glioblastoma, undergoing nonglioma brain surgery, or in good health (not recorded which). CDR3 in DNA: TGCGCCAGCAGTGAGTCTGCGGACATTGATACGCAGTATTTT. It yields the protein CASSESADIDTQYF.